This T cell receptor beta chain stems from a study of blood T cell repertoires in COVID-19. Overall study context: Italy, Spain and the United States were the sources of the convalescent and acute COVID-19 samples. Sources were T cells, B-cell-depleted T cells, or PBMCs; the material itself was cDNA or gDNA.

This CDR3 is 14 amino acids long. Germline CDR1 is SGHTA and CDR2 is FQGNSA. V was cut by 4 bases and J by 0 bases, with 6 bases left in between. How the authors handled the data: From reference gene primer amplification, estimates of nucleated cell counts were derived. Generated by immunoSEQ multiplex PCR, the TCRdb table keeps only in-frame clones and is missing some. The DNA gave D and trimming, while V, J and clone size come from that table. The sample lists roughly 180,000 clones; around 80% were seen once. Specimen: peripheral blood. This chain uses TRBV7-2 with TRBJ2-2; D unclear. This clonotype was obtained from a human donor in a cohort sampled during active COVID-19. DNA for the CDR3: TGTGCCAGCAGCTCAACAGCGAACACCGGGGAGCTGTTTTTT. This translates into CASSSTANTGELFF.